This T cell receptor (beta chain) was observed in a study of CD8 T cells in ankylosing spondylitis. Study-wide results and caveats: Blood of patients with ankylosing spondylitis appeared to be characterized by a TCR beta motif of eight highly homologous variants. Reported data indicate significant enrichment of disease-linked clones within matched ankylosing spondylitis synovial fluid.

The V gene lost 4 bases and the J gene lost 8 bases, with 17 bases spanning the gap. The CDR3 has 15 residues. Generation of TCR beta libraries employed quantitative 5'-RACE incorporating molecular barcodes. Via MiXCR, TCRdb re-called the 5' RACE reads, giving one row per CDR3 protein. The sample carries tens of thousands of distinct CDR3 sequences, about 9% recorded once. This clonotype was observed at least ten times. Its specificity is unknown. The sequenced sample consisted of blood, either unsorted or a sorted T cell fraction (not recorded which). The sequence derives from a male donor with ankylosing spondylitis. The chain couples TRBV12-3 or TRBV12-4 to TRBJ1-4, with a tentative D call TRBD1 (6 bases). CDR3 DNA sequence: TGTGCCAGCAGTTCCCGACAGGCGAACGAGGAAAAACTGTTTTTT. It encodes CASSSRQANEEKLFF.